These 17 T cell receptor beta chains were all obtained from the same sample, sequenced in a study of PD-1 blockade in classical Hodgkin lymphoma. Time point defined: cycle 4 day 1 (C4D1), after 5 to 7 weeks of nivolumab. Each patient's relapse followed autologous stem cell transplantation, and brentuximab vedotin exposure varied. Sequenced by immunoSEQ multiplex PCR; TCRdb stores in-frame clones only, minus some. Of about 21,000 clones listed, 80% were seen once; the top ten hold around a fifth. The source was peripheral blood mononuclear cells (PBMCs), collected before the fourth cycle of nivolumab. The origin of the receptors is a human donor with classical Hodgkin lymphoma.

The J gene is TRBJ1-6, the V gene TRBV30, with no clear D. Trimming pared 0 bases from V and 0 bases from J, leaving 12 bases between. Germline V gene sequence: CDR1 GTSNPN, CDR2 SVGIG (reference sequence). This CDR3 is built from 17 residues. DNA of the CDR3: TGTGCCTGGAGTGTATCGGTCATGGACTCCTATAATTCACCCCTCCACTTT. Translation: CAWSVSVMDSYNSPLHF.

The chain joins TRBV6-4 to TRBJ2-2; the match to TRBD2 covers 10 bases. The CDR3 runs to 15 residues. J was trimmed by 6 bases and V by 4 bases; bases with no gene match: 5. Germline lookup yields CDR1 MRHNA and CDR2 SNTAGT. DNA for the CDR3: TGTGCCAGCAGTGCACTAGCGGGGAATCCCGGGGAGCTGTTTTTT. Translation: CASSALAGNPGELFF.

The chain employs TRBV4-1 and TRBJ2-4, with 7 positions matching TRBD1. CDR1 and CDR2 from the germline V gene are MGHRA and YSYEKL. There are 14 residues in the CDR3. V was pared by 1 base and J by 9 bases, with 6 bases of the junction left unmatched. CDR3 sequence: CASSQAGGEGIQYF. CDR3 nucleotides: TGCGCCAGCAGCCAAGCAGGGGGAGAGGGCATTCAGTACTTC.

The rearrangement uses TRBV19 and TRBJ1-5, with TRBD1 as a possible D gene (5 bases). The germline V and J ends were trimmed by 3 bases and 0 bases, with 9 bases remaining between them. CDR1 is LNHDA, CDR2 SQIVND, per germline (reference sequence). The CDR3 is made up of 15 amino acids. The CDR3 here is CASSIPGRSNQPQHF. CDR3 in DNA: TGTGCCAGTAGTATTCCGGGACGTAGCAATCAGCCCCAGCATTTT.

V usage is TRBV19 and J usage is TRBJ1-5; D ambiguous. Germline V gene lookup returns CDR1 LNHDA and CDR2 SQIVND (reference sequence). V dropped 3 bases and J dropped 3 bases, with 6 bases sitting between them. The CDR3 consists of 13 residues. CDR3 sequence (DNA): TGTGCCAGTAGTATTACAGTCAATCAGCCCCAGCATTTT. This codes for CASSITVNQPQHF. Filled out from reference TRBV19 and TRBJ1-5, the complete variable domain reads DGGITQSPKYLFRKEGQNVTLSCEQNLNHDAMYWYRQDPGQGLRLIYYSQIVNDFQKGDIAEGYSVSREKKESFPLTVTSAQKNPTAFYLCASSITVNQPQHFGDGTRLSIL.

This clone showed up just once. This sequence joins TRBV21-1 and TRBJ1-4; whether TRBD1, the table's D call, matches the DNA was not checked. TRBV21-1 is classified as a pseudogene. CDR3 length: 18 residues. CDR3 region: CASSKEGRGDRGDEKLFF. As DNA, the CDR3 is TGTGCCAGCAGCAAAGAGGGGAGGGGAGACAGGGGGGATGAAAAACTGTTTTTT.

This clone was recorded a few times. The chain joins TRBV7-8 to TRBJ2-1; 11 bases match TRBD2. Germline V gives CDR1 SGHVS, CDR2 FQNEAQ. V dropped 7 bases and J dropped 7; count of bases not matched to a gene: 12. The CDR3 consists of 16 residues. DNA of the CDR3: TGTGCCAGCACCCCGTTAGCGGGAGGGCCCTCAAATGAGCAGTTCTTC. Its protein is CASTPLAGGPSNEQFF.

The chain has TRBV10-3 and TRBJ1-1, with D possibly being TRBD1 (6 bases). The CDR3 runs to 16 residues. Germline CDR1 ENHRY, CDR2 SYGVKD. The V end lost 4 bases, the J end lost 6 bases, and 21 bases lay between the germline ends. This chain's CDR3 is CAISGNSDRPGAEAFF. CDR3 nucleotide sequence: TGTGCCATCAGTGGTAATTCGGACAGACCGGGTGCTGAAGCTTTCTTT.

The rearrangement joins TRBV5-1 to TRBJ2-7; D may correspond to TRBD1 or TRBD2 (5 bases each). The ends were cut back, 2 bases at V and 3 bases at J, with 18 bases in the middle. Germline lookup yields CDR1 SGHRS and CDR2 YFSETQ. CDR3 size: 16 residues. The CDR3 is CASSLERGRRYYEQYF. The CDR3 coding sequence is TGCGCCAGCAGCTTAGAGAGGGGACGACGATACTACGAGCAGTACTTC.

The gene calls are TRBV5-1 and TRBJ2-3; D might be TRBD2 (5 bases). The ends were cut back, 1 base at V and 0 bases at J, with 12 bases in the middle. The CDR3 spans 16 residues. Germline CDR1 reads SGHRS; CDR2 reads YFSETQ. The DNA for the CDR3 is TGCGCCAGCAGCTTGTTTCGGGGTTCTAGCACAGATACGCAGTATTTT. It is translated as CASSLFRGSSTDTQYF.

V gene TRBV18 combines with J gene TRBJ1-6; D might be TRBD1 (5 bases). V lost 10 bases and J 6 bases, leaving 13 bases between the germline ends. Per germline, CDR1 KGHSH and CDR2 LQKENI. The CDR3 is 13 residues long. CDR3 sequence: CATTAGSNSPLHF. As DNA, the CDR3 is TGTGCCACGACAGCTGGGTCTAATTCACCCCTCCACTTT.

This clone was counted between two and nine times. V and J are TRBV30 and TRBJ1-2, with a weak D call TRBD1 (5 bases). This CDR3 spans 12 amino acids. V lost 3 bases and J lost 8, with 13 bases in between. The germline V gene has CDR1 GTSNPN and CDR2 SVGIG (reference sequence). CDR3 in amino acids: CAWSPGTLGYTF. The CDR3 DNA is TGTGCCTGGAGCCCGGGGACCTTAGGCTACACCTTC.

This clone was found once. J is TRBJ2-7 and V is TRBV10-3; 8 bases map to TRBD2. V dropped 8 bases and J dropped 7; count of bases not matched to a gene: 13. The CDR3 has 14 amino acids. Germline assignment: CDR1 ENHRY and CDR2 SYGVKD. The CDR3 protein is CAISSGGGYEEQYV. Here the CDR3 DNA reads TGTGCCATCTCAAGCGGGGGCGGCTACGAGGAGCAGTACGTC.

The rearrangement joins TRBV5-1 to TRBJ2-5; D is uncertain. The CDR3 has 16 amino acids. V shed 0 bases and J shed 5 bases, with 17 bases lying between them. Germline CDR1 SGHRS, CDR2 YFSETQ. In nucleotides, the CDR3 is TGCGCCAGCAGCTTGGGGGCAGGACCGGGCGTTGAGACCCAGTACTTC. It yields the protein CASSLGAGPGVETQYF.

V and J are TRBV11-3 and TRBJ2-1, with unresolved D. Germline V CDR1 and CDR2: SGHNT, YENEEA. The CDR3 is made up of 13 amino acids. V was shortened by 8 bases and J by 5 bases, with 13 bases between the two germline ends. The CDR3 sequence: CASRLFPDNEQFF. In DNA, the CDR3 is TGTGCCAGCCGACTCTTTCCTGACAATGAGCAGTTCTTC. The variable domain in full, with the rest retrieved from reference TRBV11-3 and TRBJ2-1, is EAGVVQSPRYKIIEKKQPVAFWCNPISGHNTLYWYLQNLGQGPELLIRYENEEAVDDSQLPKDRFSAERLKGVDSTLKIQPAELGDSAVYLCASRLFPDNEQFFGPGTRLTVL.

The rearrangement joins TRBV14 to TRBJ2-3; TRBD1 aligns across 8 bases. The CDR3 is 15 amino acids. V trimming: 4 bases; J trimming: 2 bases; junction bases outside the gene matches: 5. The germline V gene has CDR1 SGHDN and CDR2 FVKESK. The CDR3 nucleotides read TGTGCCAGCAGCCTATACAGGGGGATCACAGATACGCAGTATTTT. Translation gives CASSLYRGITDTQYF.

V gene TRBV29-1 combines with J gene TRBJ2-2; D is unresolved. The CDR3 extends over 12 amino acids. The V end was cut by 6 bases, the J end by 5 bases, with 10 bases between. Germline CDR1 SQVTM, CDR2 ANQGSEA. CDR3 DNA sequence: TGCAGCGTCGGCAGGCGTACCGGGGAGCTGTTTTTT. Its protein product is CSVGRRTGELFF.